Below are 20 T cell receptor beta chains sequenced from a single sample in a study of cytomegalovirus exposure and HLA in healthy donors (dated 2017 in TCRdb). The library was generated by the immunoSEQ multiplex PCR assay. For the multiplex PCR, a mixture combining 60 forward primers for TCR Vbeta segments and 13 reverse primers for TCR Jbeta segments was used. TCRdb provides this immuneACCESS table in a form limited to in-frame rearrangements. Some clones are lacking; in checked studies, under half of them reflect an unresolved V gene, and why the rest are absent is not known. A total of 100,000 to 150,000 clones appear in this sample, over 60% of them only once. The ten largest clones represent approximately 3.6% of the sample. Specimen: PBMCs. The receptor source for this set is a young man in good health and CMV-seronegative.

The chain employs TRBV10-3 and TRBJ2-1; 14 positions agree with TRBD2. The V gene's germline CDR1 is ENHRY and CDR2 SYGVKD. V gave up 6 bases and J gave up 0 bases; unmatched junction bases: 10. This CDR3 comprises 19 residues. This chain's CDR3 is CAIRGTSGSRTSSYNEQFF. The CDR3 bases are TGTGCCATCAGGGGGACTAGCGGGAGTCGGACGAGCTCCTACAATGAGCAGTTCTTC.

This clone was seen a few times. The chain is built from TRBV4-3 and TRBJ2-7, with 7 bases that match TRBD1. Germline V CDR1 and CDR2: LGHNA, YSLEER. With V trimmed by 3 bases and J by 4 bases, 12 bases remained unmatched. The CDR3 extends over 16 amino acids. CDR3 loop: CASSQLAFRDSYEQYF. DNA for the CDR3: TGCGCCAGCAGCCAGCTAGCTTTCCGGGACAGTTACGAGCAGTACTTC.

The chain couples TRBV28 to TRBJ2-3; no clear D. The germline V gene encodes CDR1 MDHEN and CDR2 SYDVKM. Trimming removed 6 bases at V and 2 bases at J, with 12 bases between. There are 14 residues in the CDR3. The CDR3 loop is CASSFRQFTDTQYF. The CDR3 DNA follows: TGTGCCAGCAGCTTCAGGCAGTTCACAGATACGCAGTATTTT.

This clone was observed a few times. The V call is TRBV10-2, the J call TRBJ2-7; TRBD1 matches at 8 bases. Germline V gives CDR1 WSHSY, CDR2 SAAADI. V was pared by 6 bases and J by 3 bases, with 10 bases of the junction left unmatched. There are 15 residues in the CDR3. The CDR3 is CASRAGTGPIYEQYF. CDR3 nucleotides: TGCGCCAGCAGGGCCGGGACAGGACCTATCTACGAGCAGTACTTC.

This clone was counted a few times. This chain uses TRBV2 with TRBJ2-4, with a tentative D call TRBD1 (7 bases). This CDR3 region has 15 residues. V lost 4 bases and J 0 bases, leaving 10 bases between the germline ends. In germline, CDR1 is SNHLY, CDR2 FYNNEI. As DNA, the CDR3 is TGTGCCAGCAGTGTCCAGGGGGGAGCCAAAAACATTCAGTACTTC. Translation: CASSVQGGAKNIQYF. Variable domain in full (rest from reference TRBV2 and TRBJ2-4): EPEVTQTPSHQVTQMGQEVILRCVPISNHLYFYWYRQILGQKVEFLVSFYNNEISEKSEIFDDQFSVERPDGSNFTLKIRSTKLEDSAMYFCASSVQGGAKNIQYFGAGTRLSVL.

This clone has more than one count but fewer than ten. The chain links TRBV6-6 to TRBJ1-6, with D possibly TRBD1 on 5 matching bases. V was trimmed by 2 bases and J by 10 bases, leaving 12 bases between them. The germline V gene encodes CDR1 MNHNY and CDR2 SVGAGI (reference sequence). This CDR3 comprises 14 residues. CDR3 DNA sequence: TGTGCCAGCAGTTACCAGGGTTATGACTCACCCCTCCACTTT. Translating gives CASSYQGYDSPLHF.

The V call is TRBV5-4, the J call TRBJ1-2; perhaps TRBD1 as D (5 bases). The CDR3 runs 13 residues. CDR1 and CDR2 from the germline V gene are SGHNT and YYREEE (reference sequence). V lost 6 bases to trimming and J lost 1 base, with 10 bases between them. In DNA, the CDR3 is TGTGCCAGCAAGATAGACAGTAACTATGGCTACACCTTC. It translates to CASKIDSNYGYTF.

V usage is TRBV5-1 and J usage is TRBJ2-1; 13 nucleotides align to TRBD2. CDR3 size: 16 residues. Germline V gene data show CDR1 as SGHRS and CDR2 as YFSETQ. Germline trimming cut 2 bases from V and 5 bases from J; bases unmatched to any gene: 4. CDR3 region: CASSFGTSGVNNEQFF. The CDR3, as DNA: TGCGCCAGCAGCTTCGGGACTAGCGGGGTTAACAATGAGCAGTTCTTC.

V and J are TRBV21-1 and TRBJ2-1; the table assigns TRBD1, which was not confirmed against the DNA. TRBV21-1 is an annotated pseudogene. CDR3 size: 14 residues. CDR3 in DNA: TGTGCCAGCAGCACGGGACAGGCCTACAATGAGCAGTTCTTC. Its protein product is CASSTGQAYNEQFF.

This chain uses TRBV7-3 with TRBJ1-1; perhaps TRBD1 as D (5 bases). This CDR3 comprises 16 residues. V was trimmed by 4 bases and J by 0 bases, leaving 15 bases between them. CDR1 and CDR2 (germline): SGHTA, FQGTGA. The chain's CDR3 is CASSSAGSSVNTEAFF. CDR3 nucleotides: TGTGCCAGCAGCTCTGCAGGGTCGTCCGTGAACACTGAAGCTTTCTTT. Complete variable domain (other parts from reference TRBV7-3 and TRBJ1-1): GAGVSQTPSNKVTEKGKYVELRCDPISGHTALYWYRQSLGQGPEFLIYFQGTGAADDSGLPNDRFFAVRPEGSVSTLKIQRTERGDSAVYLCASSSAGSSVNTEAFFGQGTRLTVV.

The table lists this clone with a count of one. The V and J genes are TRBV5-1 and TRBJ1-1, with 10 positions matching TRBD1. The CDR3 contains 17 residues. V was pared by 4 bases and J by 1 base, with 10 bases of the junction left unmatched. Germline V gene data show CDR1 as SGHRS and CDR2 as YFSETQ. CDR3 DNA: TGCGCCAGCAGCCCCCTCGGACAGGGGGTCCAGAACACTGAAGCTTTCTTT. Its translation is CASSPLGQGVQNTEAFF.

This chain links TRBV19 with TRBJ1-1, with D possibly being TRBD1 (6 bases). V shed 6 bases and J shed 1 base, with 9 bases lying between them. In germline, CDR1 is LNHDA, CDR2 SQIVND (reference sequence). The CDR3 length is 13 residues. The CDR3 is CASRGRGNTEAFF. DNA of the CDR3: TGTGCCAGTAGGGGCAGGGGGAACACTGAAGCTTTCTTT.

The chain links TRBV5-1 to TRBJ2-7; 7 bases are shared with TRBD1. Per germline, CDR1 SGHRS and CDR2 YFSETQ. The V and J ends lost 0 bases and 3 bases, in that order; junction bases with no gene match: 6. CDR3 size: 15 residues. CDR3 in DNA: TGCGCCAGCAGCTTGGCTCCGGGACAGAGCTACGAGCAGTACTTC. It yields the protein CASSLAPGQSYEQYF. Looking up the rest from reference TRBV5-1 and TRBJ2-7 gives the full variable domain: KAGVTQTPRYLIKTRGQQVTLSCSPISGHRSVSWYQQTPGQGLQFLFEYFSETQRNKGNFPGRFSGRQFSNSRSEMNVSTLELGDSALYLCASSLAPGQSYEQYFGPGTRLTVT.

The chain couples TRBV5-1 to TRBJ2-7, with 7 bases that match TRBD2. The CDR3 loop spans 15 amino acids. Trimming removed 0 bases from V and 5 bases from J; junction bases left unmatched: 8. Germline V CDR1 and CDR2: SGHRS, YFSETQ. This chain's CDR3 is CASSLAAGRAHEQYF. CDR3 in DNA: TGCGCCAGCAGCTTGGCCGCGGGGAGGGCCCACGAGCAGTACTTC.

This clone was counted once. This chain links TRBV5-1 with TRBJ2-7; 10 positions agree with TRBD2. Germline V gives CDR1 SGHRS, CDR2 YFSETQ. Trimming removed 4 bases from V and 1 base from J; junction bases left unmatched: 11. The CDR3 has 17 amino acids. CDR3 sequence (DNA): TGCGCCAGCAGCCGGCTAGCGGGGGCCGCCCTTTCCTACGAGCAGTACTTC. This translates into CASSRLAGAALSYEQYF.

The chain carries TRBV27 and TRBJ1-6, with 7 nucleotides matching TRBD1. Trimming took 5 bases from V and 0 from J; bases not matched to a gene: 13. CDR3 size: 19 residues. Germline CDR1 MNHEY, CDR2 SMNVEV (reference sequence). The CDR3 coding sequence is TGTGCCAGCAGTCGCCGCGACAGGGTTTTGAGCTCCTATAATTCACCCCTCCACTTT. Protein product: CASSRRDRVLSSYNSPLHF.

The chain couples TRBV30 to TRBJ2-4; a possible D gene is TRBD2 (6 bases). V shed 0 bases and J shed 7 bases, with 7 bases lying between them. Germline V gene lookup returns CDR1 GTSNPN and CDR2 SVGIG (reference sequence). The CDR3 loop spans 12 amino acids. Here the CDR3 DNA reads TGTGCCTGGAGTGTACGGGGGAACATTCAGTACTTC. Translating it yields CAWSVRGNIQYF.

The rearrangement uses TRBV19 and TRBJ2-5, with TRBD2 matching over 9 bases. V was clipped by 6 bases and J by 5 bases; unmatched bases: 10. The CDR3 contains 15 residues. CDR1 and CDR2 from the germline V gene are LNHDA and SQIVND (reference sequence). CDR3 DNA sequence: TGTGCCAGTAGGGACCTAGCGGGGACCCGTGAGACCCAGTACTTC. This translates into CASRDLAGTRETQYF.

CDR3 nucleotides: TGCGCCAGCACCCTCCGAGTACCTACCTTGGGGACAGGGCCTACGCGGAACTACGAGCAGTACTTC. Translating it yields CASTLRVPTLGTGPTRNYEQYF. The rearrangement uses TRBV4-1 and TRBJ2-7; the match to TRBD1 covers 9 bases. Germline loops: CDR1 MGHRA, CDR2 YSYEKL. The CDR3 has 22 residues. The trim removed 7 bases at V and 3 bases at J, leaving 31 bases unmatched.

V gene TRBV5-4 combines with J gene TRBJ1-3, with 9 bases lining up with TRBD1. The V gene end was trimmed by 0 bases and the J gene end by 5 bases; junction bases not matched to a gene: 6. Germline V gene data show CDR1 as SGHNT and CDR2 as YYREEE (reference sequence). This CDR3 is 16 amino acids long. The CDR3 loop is CASSLGGTGRRNTIYF. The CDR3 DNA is TGTGCCAGCAGCTTGGGGGGGACAGGGCGGAGAAACACCATATATTTT.